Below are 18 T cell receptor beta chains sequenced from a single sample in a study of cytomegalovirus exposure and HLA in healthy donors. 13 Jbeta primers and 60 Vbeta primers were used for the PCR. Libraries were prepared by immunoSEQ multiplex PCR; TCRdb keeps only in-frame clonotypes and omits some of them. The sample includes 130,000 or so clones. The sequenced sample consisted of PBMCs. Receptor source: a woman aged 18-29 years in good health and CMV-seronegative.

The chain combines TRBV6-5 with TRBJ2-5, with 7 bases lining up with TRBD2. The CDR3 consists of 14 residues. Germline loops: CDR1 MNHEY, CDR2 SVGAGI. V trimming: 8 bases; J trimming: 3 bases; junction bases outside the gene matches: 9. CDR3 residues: CASVGGRAEETQYF. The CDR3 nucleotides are TGTGCCAGCGTCGGAGGGAGGGCCGAAGAGACCCAGTACTTC.

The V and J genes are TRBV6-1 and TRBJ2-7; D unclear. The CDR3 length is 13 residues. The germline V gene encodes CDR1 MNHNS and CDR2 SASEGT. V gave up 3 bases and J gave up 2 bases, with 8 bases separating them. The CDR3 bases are TGTGCCAGCAGTGACCGCCAGACCTACGAGCAGTACTTC. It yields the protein CASSDRQTYEQYF.

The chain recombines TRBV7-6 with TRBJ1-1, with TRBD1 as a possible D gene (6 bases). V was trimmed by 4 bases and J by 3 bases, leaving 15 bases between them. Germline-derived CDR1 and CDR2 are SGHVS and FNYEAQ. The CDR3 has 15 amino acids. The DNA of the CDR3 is TGTGCCAGCAGCTCCGACACAGGGTTTGACACTGAAGCTTTCTTT. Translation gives CASSSDTGFDTEAFF. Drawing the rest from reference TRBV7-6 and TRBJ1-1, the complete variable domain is GAGVSQSPRYKVTKRGQDVALRCDPISGHVSLYWYRQALGQGPEFLTYFNYEAQQDKSGLPNDRFSAERPEGSISTLTIQRTEQRDSAMYRCASSSDTGFDTEAFFGQGTRLTVV.

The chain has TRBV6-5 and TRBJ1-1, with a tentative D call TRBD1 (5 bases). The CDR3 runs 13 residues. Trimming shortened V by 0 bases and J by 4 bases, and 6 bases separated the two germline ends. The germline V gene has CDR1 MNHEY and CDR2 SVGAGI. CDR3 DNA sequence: TGTGCCAGCAGTTACTCGGGGGGCACTGAAGCTTTCTTT. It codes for CASSYSGGTEAFF.

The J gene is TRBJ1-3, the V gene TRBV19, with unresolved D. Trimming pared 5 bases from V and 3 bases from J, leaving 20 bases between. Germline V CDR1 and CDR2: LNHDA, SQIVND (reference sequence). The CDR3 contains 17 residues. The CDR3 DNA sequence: TGTGCCAGTAGTCCTGGTCGGGTCAATCGTCGTGGAAACACCATATATTTT. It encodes CASSPGRVNRRGNTIYF. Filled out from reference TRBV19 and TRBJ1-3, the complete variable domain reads DGGITQSPKYLFRKEGQNVTLSCEQNLNHDAMYWYRQDPGQGLRLIYYSQIVNDFQKGDIAEGYSVSREKKESFPLTVTSAQKNPTAFYLCASSPGRVNRRGNTIYFGEGSWLTVV.

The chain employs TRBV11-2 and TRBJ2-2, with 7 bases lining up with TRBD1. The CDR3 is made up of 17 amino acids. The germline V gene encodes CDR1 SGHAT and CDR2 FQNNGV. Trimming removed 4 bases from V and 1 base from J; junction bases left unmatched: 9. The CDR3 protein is CASSSHVGGVNTGELFF. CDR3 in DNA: TGTGCCAGCAGCTCCCACGTAGGGGGCGTGAACACCGGGGAGCTGTTTTTT.

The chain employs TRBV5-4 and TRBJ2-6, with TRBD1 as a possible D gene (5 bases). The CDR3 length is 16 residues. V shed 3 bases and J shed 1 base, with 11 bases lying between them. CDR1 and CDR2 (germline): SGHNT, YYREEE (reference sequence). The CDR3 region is CASSSSGLSGANVLTF. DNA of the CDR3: TGTGCCAGCAGCTCGTCAGGGTTGTCTGGGGCCAACGTCCTGACTTTC.

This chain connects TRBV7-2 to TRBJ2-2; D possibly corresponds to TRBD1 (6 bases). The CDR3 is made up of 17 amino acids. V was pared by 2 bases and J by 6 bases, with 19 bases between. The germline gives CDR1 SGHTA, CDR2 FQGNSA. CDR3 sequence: CASSLRVVTGKAGELFF. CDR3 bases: TGTGCCAGCAGCTTAAGGGTGGTCACAGGGAAAGCCGGGGAGCTGTTTTTT. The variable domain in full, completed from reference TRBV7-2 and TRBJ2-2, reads GAGVSQSPSNKVTEKGKDVELRCDPISGHTALYWYRQSLGQGLEFLIYFQGNSAPDKSGLPSDRFSAERTGGSVSTLTIQRTQQEDSAVYLCASSLRVVTGKAGELFFGEGSRLTVL.

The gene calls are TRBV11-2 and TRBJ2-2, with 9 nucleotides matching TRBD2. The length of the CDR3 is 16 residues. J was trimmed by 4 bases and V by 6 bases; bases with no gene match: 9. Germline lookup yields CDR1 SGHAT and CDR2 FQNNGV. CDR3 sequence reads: CASSPIAGVGTGELFF. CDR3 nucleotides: TGTGCCAGCAGTCCCATAGCGGGAGTTGGCACCGGGGAGCTGTTTTTT.

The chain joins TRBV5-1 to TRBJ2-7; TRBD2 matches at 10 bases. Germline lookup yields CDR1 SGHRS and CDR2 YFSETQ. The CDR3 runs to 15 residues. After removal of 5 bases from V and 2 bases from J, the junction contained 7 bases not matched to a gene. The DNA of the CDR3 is TGCGCCAGCAGACTCTTAGCGGGAGGTACCTACGAGCAGTACTTC. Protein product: CASRLLAGGTYEQYF.

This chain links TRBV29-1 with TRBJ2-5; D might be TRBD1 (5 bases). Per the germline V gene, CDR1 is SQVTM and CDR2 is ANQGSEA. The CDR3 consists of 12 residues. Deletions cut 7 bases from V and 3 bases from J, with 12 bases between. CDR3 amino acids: CSDPRVKETQYF. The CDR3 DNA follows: TGCAGCGACCCCAGGGTAAAAGAGACCCAGTACTTC. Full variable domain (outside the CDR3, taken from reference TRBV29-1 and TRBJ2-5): SAVISQKPSRDICQRGTSLTIQCQVDSQVTMMFWYRQQPGQSLTLIATANQGSEATYESGFVIDKFPISRPNLTFSTLTVSNMSPEDSSIYLCSDPRVKETQYFGPGTRLLVL.

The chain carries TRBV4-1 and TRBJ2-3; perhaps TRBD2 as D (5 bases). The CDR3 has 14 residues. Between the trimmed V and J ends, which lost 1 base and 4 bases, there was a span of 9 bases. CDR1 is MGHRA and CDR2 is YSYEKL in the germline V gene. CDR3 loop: CASSQGGAPDTQYF. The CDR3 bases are TGCGCCAGCAGCCAAGGGGGAGCGCCAGATACGCAGTATTTT.

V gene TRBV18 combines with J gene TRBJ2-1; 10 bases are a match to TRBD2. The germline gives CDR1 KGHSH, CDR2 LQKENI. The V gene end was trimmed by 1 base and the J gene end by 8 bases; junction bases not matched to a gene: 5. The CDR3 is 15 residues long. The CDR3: CASSPLAGGGDEQFF. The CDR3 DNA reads TGTGCCAGCTCACCACTAGCGGGAGGAGGTGATGAGCAGTTCTTC.

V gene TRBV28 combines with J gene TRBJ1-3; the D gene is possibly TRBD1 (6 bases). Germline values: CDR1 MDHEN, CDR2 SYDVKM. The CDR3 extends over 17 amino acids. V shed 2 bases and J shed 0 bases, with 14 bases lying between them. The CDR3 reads CASSLGFGGTSGNTIYF. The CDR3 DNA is TGTGCCAGCAGTTTAGGGTTTGGGGGCACCTCTGGAAACACCATATATTTT. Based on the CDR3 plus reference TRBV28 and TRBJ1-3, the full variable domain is DVKVTQSSRYLVKRTGEKVFLECVQDMDHENMFWYRQDPGLGLRLIYFSYDVKMKEKGDIPEGYSVSREKKERFSLILESASTNQTSMYLCASSLGFGGTSGNTIYFGEGSWLTVV.

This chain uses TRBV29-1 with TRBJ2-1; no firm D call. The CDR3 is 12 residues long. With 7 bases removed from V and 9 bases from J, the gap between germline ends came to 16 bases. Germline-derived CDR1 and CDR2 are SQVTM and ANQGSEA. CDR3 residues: CSARPPYGEQFF. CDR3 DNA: TGCAGCGCTAGACCCCCCTACGGTGAGCAGTTCTTC.

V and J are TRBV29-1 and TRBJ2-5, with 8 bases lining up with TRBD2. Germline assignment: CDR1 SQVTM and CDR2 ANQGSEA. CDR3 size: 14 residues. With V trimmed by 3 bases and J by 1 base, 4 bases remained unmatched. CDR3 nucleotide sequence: TGCAGCGTTGAGGCTAGCGGGCCCCAAGAGACCCAGTACTTC. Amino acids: CSVEASGPQETQYF.

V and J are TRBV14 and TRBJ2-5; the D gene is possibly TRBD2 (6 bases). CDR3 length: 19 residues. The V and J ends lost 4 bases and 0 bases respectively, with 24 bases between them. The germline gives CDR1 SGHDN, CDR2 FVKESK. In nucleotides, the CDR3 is TGTGCCAGCAGCCCGGCGGTTGGGGGAGGCCGGATTTACCAAGAGACCCAGTACTTC. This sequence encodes CASSPAVGGGRIYQETQYF.

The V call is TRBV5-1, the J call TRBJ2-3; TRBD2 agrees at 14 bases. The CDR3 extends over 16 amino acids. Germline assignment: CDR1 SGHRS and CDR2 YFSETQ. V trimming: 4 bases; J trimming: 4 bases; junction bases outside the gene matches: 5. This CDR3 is CASSRGGLAGADTQYF. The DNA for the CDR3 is TGCGCCAGCAGCCGGGGGGGACTAGCGGGGGCAGATACGCAGTATTTT.